This T cell receptor (beta chain) was obtained from a study of sequential checkpoint blockade in melanoma. In the study overall: After both sequences, patients received maintenance nivolumab.

Described treatment: randomized to nivolumab then ipilimumab (arm A) or the reverse (arm B). Some clones are missing from TCRdb's copy, which holds only in-frame ones; the method was immunoSEQ multiplex PCR. This table has 2,000 to 3,000 clones, roughly 15% appearing once. This clone has just a few counts. Its antigen is not known. General observations from the study: About 30 times likelier clinical benefit followed increased tumor T-cell fraction and clonality. PD-L1 staining and CD8+ counts, not mutational load, tracked tumor T-cell clonality.

This CDR3 is built from 15 residues. V is TRBV1 and J is TRBJ2-1; the table's D gene call, TRBD2, was not cross checked with the DNA. TRBV1 is classified as a pseudogene. Sequencing used tumor tissue (inferred from file names), obtained from a patient given nivolumab and ipilimumab in sequence. The receptor was derived from a human donor with melanoma. DNA of the CDR3: TGCGCCAGCAGCCAAGATCGTAGCGGGGGGAATGAGCAGTTCTTC. Translated: CASSQDRSGGNEQFF.